This T cell receptor (beta chain) appears in the sequencing data of a study of shared clonotypes between healthy human individuals. Regarding the study as a whole: Around 5% of naive CD4 clonotypes were common to a handful of donors.

V gave up 5 bases and J gave up 2 bases, with 22 bases separating them. The germline CDR1 and CDR2 sequences are KGHSH and LQKENI. The CDR3 covers 17 residues. The sample holds a few counts of this clone. Its antigen is unknown. Each of the donors was a healthy adult who was HIV-negative and had not had a recent acute infection or vaccination. Clones were sequenced by immunoSEQ multiplex PCR, and TCRdb holds only the in-frame ones, with some missing. The repertoire holds roughly 1 million clones, with about 80% as singletons. This receptor was identified in a man aged 18-30 years in good health. The chain joins TRBV18 to TRBJ2-7, with D possibly TRBD1 on 5 matching bases. Sequenced material: memory CD4+ T cells sorted from blood. Regarding subset: CD45RA-negative fraction. DNA of the CDR3: TGTGCCAGCTCAGCCCCCGGGTTCCTGGACACGACCTACGAGCAGTACTTC. Residues: CASSAPGFLDTTYEQYF.